This TCR beta chain derives from a study of regulatory T cells in long-lasting Graves disease. General observations from the study: Favored usage of TRBV28, TRBJ1-2 and TRBJ2-5 was recorded in persistent disease.

This clonotype was observed many times. What it recognizes is unknown. To make TCR beta libraries, researchers used iRepertoire HTBI primers and Arm-PCR of CDR3 regions. One entry per CDR3 protein results from TCRdb running MiXCR on the multiplex PCR reads. The sample includes 400,000 to 450,000 distinct CDR3 sequences, more than 12% seen only once; the top ten take 16%. The time point was: newly diagnosed GD, antithyroid drugs for less than 3 months. There was RNA extracted from PBMCs, and the TCR library was made from it. The J segment lost 4 bases and the V segment lost 5 bases, leaving 10 bases of the junction unmatched. Per germline, CDR1 DFQATT and CDR2 SNEGSKA (reference sequence). The CDR3 spans 15 residues. This same sample was also taken into another study, of T cells in Graves' hyperthyroidism and ophthalmopathy. In that study: Over 18 months, lack of ophthalmopathy progression marked Graves' hyperthyroidism as stable.

The sequence was collected from a woman in her twenties or thirties with Graves disease. This chain connects TRBV20-1 to TRBJ2-3; 9 bases agree with TRBD1. This material consisted of peripheral blood mononuclear cells (PBMCs), taken at new diagnosis, from a patient treated with antithyroid drugs. The DNA for the CDR3 is TGCAGTGCTGATCCGGGACAGGGTTTGTCAGATACGCAGTATTTT. It encodes CSADPGQGLSDTQYF.